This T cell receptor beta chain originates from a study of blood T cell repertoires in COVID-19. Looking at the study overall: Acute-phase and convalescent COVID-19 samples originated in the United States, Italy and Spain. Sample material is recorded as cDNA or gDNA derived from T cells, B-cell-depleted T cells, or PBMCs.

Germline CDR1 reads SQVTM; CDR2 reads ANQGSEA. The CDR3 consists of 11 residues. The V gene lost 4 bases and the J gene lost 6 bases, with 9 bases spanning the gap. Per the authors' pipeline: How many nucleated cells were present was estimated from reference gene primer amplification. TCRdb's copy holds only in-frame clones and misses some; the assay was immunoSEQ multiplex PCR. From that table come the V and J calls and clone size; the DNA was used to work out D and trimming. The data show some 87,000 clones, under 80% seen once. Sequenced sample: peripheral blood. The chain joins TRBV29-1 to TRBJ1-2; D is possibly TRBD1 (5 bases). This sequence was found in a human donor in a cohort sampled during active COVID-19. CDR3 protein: CSVGREDGYTF. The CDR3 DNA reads TGCAGCGTTGGCAGGGAGGATGGCTACACCTTC.